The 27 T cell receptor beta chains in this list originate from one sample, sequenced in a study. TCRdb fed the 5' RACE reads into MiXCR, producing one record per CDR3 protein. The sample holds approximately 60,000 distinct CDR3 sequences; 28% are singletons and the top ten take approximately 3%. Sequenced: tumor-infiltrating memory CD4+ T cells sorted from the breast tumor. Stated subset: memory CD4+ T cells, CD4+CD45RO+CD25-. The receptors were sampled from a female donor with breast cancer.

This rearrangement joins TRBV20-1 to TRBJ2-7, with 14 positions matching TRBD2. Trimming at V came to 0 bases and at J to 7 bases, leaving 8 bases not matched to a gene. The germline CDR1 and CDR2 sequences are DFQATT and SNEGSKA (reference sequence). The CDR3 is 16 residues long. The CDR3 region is CSARDPTSGGAGEQYF. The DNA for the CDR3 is TGCAGTGCTAGAGACCCGACTAGCGGGGGGGCGGGAGAGCAGTACTTC.

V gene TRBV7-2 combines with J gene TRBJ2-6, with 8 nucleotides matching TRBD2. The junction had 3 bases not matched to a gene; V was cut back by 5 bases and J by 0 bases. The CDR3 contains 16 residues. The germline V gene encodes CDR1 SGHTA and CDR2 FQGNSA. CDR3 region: CASSHGTSSGANVLTF. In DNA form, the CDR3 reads TGTGCCAGCAGCCACGGGACTAGCTCTGGGGCCAACGTCCTGACTTTC.

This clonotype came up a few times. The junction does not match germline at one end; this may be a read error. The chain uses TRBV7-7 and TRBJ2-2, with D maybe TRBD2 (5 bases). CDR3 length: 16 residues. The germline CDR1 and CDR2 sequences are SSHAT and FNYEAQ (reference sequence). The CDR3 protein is CASSPRRDLFSKELFF. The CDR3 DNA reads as TGTGCTAGCAGCCCCCGCCGGGATCTGTTCTCTAAGGAGCTGTTTTTT.

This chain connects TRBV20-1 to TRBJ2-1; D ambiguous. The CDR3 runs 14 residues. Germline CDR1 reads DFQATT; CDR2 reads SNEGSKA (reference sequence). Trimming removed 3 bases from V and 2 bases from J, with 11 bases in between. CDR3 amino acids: CSARSGGAYNEQFF. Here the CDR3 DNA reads TGCAGTGCTAGGTCCGGCGGAGCCTACAATGAGCAGTTCTTC.

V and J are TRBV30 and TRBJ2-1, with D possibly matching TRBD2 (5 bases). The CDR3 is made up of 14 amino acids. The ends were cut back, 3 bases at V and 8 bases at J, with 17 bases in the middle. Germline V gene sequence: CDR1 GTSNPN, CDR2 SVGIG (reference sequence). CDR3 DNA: TGTGCCTGGAGGGGAGTGTGGGGTATCGATGAGCAGTTCTTC. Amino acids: CAWRGVWGIDEQFF.

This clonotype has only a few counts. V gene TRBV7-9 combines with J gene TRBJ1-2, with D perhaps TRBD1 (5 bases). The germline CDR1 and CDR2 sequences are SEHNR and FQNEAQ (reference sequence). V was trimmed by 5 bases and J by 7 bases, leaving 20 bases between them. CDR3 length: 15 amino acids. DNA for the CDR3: TGTGCCAGCAGCCCAACCGGACACCCGACTCGTGGCTACACCTTC. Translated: CASSPTGHPTRGYTF.

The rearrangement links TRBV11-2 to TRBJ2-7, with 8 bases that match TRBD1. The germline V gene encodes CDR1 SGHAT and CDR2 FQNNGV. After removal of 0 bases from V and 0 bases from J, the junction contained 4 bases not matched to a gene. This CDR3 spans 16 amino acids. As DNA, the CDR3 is TGTGCCAGCAGCTTAGATGACAGGGGATTCTCCTACGAGCAGTACTTC. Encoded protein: CASSLDDRGFSYEQYF.

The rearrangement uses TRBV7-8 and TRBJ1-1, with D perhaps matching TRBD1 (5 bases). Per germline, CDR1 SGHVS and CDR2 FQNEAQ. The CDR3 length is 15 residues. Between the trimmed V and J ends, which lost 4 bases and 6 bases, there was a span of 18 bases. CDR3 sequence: CASSSLNERGAEAFF. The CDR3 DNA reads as TGTGCCAGCAGCTCACTTAATGAGCGGGGGGCTGAAGCTTTCTTT.

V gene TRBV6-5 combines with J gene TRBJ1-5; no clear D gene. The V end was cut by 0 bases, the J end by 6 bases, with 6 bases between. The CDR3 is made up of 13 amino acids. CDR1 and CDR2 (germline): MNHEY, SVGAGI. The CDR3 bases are TGTGCCAGCAGTTACTCGAGAAGTCAGCCCCAGCATTTT. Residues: CASSYSRSQPQHF.

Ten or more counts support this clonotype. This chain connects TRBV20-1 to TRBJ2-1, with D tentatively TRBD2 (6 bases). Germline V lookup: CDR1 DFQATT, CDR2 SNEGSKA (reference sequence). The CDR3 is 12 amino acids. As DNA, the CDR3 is TGCTCTGGAGGGAATGCCTACAATGAGCAGTTCTTC. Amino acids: CSGGNAYNEQFF.

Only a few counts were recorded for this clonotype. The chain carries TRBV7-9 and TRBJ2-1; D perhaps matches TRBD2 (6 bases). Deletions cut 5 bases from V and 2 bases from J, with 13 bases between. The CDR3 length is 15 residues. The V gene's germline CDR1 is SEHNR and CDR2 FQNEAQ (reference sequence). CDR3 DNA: TGTGCCAGCAGCGCCCGACTAGGGGCCTACAATGAGCAGTTCTTC. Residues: CASSARLGAYNEQFF.

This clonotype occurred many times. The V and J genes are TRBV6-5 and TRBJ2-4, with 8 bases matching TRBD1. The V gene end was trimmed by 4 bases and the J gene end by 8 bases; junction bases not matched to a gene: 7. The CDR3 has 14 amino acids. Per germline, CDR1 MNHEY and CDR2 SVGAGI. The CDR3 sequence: CASSLSQTGDIQYF. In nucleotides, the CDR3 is TGTGCCAGCAGTTTAAGTCAGACAGGGGACATTCAGTACTTC.

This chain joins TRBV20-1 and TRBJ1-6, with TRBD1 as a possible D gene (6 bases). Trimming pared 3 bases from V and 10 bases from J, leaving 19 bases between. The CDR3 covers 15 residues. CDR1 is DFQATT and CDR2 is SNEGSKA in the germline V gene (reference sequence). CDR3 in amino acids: CSASQTGDRGSPLHF. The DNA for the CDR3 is TGCAGTGCTAGCCAAACAGGCGATAGGGGGTCACCCCTCCACTTT.

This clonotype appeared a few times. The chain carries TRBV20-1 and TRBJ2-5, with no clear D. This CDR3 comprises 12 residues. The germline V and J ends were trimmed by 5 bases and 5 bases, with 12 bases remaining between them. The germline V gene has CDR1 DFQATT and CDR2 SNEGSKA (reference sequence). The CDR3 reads CSALKYLETQYF. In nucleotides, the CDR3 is TGCAGTGCTTTAAAATACCTGGAGACCCAGTACTTC.

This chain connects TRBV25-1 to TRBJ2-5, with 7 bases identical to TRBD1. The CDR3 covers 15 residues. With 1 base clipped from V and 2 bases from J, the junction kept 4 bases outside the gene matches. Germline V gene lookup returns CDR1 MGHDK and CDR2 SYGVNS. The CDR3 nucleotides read TGTGCCAGCAGTGAATTGGGGACAGAGCAAGAGACCCAGTACTTC. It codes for CASSELGTEQETQYF.

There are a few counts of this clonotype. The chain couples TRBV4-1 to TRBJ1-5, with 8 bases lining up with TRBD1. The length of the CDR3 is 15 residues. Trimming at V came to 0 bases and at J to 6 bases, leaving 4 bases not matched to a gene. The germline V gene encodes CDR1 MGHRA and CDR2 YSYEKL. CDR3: CASSQDQGAGQPQHF. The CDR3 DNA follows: TGCGCCAGCAGCCAAGATCAGGGGGCGGGTCAGCCCCAGCATTTT.

Here the CDR3 reads CSARWGGSYNEQFF. Here the CDR3 DNA reads TGCAGTGCTAGGTGGGGAGGGTCCTACAATGAGCAGTTCTTC. The V and J genes are TRBV20-1 and TRBJ2-1; 7 bases line up with TRBD2. There are 14 residues in the CDR3. Germline values: CDR1 DFQATT, CDR2 SNEGSKA (reference sequence). Trimming removed 3 bases from V and 1 base from J; junction bases left unmatched: 3.

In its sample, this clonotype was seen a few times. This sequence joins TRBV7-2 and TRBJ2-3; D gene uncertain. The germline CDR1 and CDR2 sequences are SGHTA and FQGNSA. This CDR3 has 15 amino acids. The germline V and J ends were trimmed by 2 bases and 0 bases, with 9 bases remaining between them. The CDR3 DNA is TGTGCCAGCAGCTTAATAGGCGTCAGCACAGATACGCAGTATTTT. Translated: CASSLIGVSTDTQYF.

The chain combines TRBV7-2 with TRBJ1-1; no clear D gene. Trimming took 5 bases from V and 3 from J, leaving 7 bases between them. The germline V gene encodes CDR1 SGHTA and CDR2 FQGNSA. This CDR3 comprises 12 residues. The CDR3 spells CASSPLHTEAFF. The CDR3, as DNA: TGTGCCAGCAGCCCCCTACACACTGAAGCTTTCTTT.

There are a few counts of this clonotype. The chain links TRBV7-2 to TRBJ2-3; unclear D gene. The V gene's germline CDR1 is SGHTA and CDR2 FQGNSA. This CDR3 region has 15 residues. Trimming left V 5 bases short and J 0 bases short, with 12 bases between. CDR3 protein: CASSPPVVSTDTQYF. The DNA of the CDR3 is TGTGCCAGCAGCCCCCCCGTAGTTAGCACAGATACGCAGTATTTT.

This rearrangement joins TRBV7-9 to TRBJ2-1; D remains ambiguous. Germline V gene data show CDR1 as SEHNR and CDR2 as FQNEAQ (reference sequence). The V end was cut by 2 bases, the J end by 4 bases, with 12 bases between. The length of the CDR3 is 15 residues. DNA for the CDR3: TGTGCCAGCAGCTTAACAACTCAGATATACAATGAGCAGTTCTTC. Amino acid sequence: CASSLTTQIYNEQFF.

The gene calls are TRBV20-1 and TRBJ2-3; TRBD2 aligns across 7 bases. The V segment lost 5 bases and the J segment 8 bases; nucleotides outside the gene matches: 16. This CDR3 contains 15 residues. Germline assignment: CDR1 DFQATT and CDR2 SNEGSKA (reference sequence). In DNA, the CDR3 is TGCAGTGCTCCTCCTAGCGGAGCGGGCTTGAGTACGCAGTATTTT. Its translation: CSAPPSGAGLSTQYF.

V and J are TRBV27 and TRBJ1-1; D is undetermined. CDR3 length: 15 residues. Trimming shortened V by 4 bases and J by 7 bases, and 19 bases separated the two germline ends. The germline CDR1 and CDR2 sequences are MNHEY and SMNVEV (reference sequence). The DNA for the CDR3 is TGTGCCAGCAGTTCACACTCTTGGGGAGCCCTTGAAGCTTTCTTT. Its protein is CASSSHSWGALEAFF.

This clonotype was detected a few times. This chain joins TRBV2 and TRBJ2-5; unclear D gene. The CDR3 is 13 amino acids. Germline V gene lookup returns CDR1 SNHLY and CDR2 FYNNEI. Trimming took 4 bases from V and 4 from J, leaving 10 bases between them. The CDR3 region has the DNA TGTGCCAGCAGTGGGGTCTGGGGAGAGACCCAGTACTTC. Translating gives CASSGVWGETQYF.

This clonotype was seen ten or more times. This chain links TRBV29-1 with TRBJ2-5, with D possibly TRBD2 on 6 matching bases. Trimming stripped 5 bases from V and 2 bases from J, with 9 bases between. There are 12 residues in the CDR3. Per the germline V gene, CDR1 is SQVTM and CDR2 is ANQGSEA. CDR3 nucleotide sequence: TGCAGCGTTCGGGAGCTACAAGAGACCCAGTACTTC. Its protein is CSVRELQETQYF.

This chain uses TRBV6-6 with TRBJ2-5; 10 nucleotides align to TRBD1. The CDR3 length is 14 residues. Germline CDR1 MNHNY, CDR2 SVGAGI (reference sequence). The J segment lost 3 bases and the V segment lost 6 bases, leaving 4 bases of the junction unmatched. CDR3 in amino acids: CASSQTGGKETQYF. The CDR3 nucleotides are TGTGCCAGCAGCCAGACAGGGGGCAAAGAGACCCAGTACTTC.

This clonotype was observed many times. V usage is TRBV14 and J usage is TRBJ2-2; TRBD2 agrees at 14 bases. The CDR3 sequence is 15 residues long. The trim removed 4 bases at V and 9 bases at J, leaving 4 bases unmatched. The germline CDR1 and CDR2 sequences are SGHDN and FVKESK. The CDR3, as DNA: TGTGCCAGCAGCCCGGGACTAGCGGGAGCCAGGGAGCTGTTTTTT. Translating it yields CASSPGLAGARELFF.